One and the same sample provided the 26 T cell receptor beta chains below, sequenced in a study of PD-1 blockade in classical Hodgkin lymphoma. Profiled with immunoSEQ multiplex PCR; TCRdb holds only in-frame clones, not every one. The table has approximately 51,000 clones, around 78% seen once; the top ten hold more than 12%. Every patient relapsed after autologous stem cell transplantation, and brentuximab vedotin exposure varied. The source was peripheral blood mononuclear cells (PBMCs), collected before the second cycle of nivolumab. Source of these receptors: a human donor with classical Hodgkin lymphoma.

V gene TRBV5-1 combines with J gene TRBJ2-3, with 10 bases fitting TRBD2. Germline V CDR1 and CDR2: SGHRS, YFSETQ. This CDR3 comprises 15 residues. Germline trimming cut 6 bases from V and 4 bases from J; bases unmatched to any gene: 8. Written as DNA, the CDR3 is TGCGCCAGCACTCCGGGCCTAGCGGGAGCAGATACGCAGTATTTT. The encoded protein is CASTPGLAGADTQYF.

This clone was detected once. The chain employs TRBV6-6 and TRBJ2-7; a possible D gene is TRBD1 (5 bases). Germline CDR1 is MNHNY and CDR2 is SVGAGI (reference sequence). The CDR3 contains 15 residues. Trimming removed 0 bases at V and 2 bases at J, with 11 bases between. CDR3 residues: CASSYSEGAPYEQYF. As DNA, the CDR3 is TGTGCCAGCAGTTACTCGGAAGGGGCCCCCTACGAGCAGTACTTC.

The gene calls are TRBV25-1 and TRBJ2-1; possibly TRBD2 for D (6 bases). Germline CDR1 and CDR2: MGHDK and SYGVNS. V was pared by 7 bases and J by 0 bases, with 13 bases between. This CDR3 comprises 15 residues. The CDR3 here is CASTERAGSYNEQFF. DNA of the CDR3: TGTGCCAGCACAGAGCGGGCGGGCTCCTACAATGAGCAGTTCTTC.

In nucleotides, the CDR3 is TGCGCCAGCAGCTTGTCGATTTCCTACGAGCAGTACTTC. Translating it yields CASSLSISYEQYF. The genes are TRBV5-1 and TRBJ2-7; D call uncertain. Deletions cut 1 base from V and 1 base from J, with 6 bases between. CDR1 and CDR2 (germline): SGHRS, YFSETQ. This CDR3 has 13 amino acids.

The V and J genes are TRBV29-1 and TRBJ1-1; possibly TRBD1 for D (5 bases). Per the germline V gene, CDR1 is SQVTM and CDR2 is ANQGSEA. V shed 5 bases and J shed 11 bases, with 15 bases lying between them. This CDR3 has 11 amino acids. CDR3 residues: CSVKVQGGAFF. Here the CDR3 DNA reads TGCAGCGTTAAAGTTCAGGGAGGCGCTTTCTTT.

The chain recombines TRBV6-5 with TRBJ2-5; 11 nucleotides line up with TRBD2. CDR1 is MNHEY and CDR2 is SVGAGI in the germline V gene. The J segment lost 1 base and the V segment lost 9 bases, leaving 4 bases of the junction unmatched. The CDR3 loop spans 14 amino acids. The CDR3 nucleotides are TGTGCCAGTCGTACTAGCGGGAGCCAAGAGACCCAGTACTTC. As protein: CASRTSGSQETQYF.

V gene TRBV30 combines with J gene TRBJ2-7; D remains ambiguous. Germline values: CDR1 GTSNPN, CDR2 SVGIG (reference sequence). The CDR3 has 13 amino acids. V shed 0 bases and J shed 3 bases, with 9 bases lying between them. The CDR3 region is CAWSVLRNYEQYF. The CDR3 DNA reads TGTGCCTGGAGTGTTCTCAGAAACTACGAGCAGTACTTC. Looking up the rest from reference TRBV30 and TRBJ2-7 gives the full variable domain: SQTIHQWPATLVQPVGSPLSLECTVEGTSNPNLYWYRQAAGRGLQLLFYSVGIGQISSEVPQNLSASRPQDRQFILSSKKLLLSDSGFYLCAWSVLRNYEQYFGPGTRLTVT.

The chain joins TRBV7-2 to TRBJ2-7; possibly TRBD1 for D (7 bases). V was pared by 5 bases and J by 2 bases, with 10 bases between. CDR3 length: 13 residues. The germline V gene encodes CDR1 SGHTA and CDR2 FQGNSA. CDR3 DNA: TGTGCCAGCAGCGCGGGACAGACCTACGAGCAGTACTTC. It specifies CASSAGQTYEQYF. The whole variable domain, filled in from reference TRBV7-2 and TRBJ2-7, reads GAGVSQSPSNKVTEKGKDVELRCDPISGHTALYWYRQSLGQGLEFLIYFQGNSAPDKSGLPSDRFSAERTGGSVSTLTIQRTQQEDSAVYLCASSAGQTYEQYFGPGTRLTVT.

By proportion, this clone is medium-sized. The chain couples TRBV19 to TRBJ2-2; 7 bases align to TRBD1. The CDR3 extends over 15 amino acids. Germline V gene sequence: CDR1 LNHDA, CDR2 SQIVND (reference sequence). The junction had 15 bases not matched to a gene; V was cut back by 8 bases and J by 9 bases. The CDR3 nucleotides are TGTGCCAGTGCCCCAGCCGGGACAGTGGCTAGGGAGCTGTTTTTT. Amino acids: CASAPAGTVARELFF.

The V and J genes are TRBV7-2 and TRBJ2-1; perhaps TRBD2 as D (7 bases). Germline CDR1 SGHTA, CDR2 FQGNSA. This CDR3 spans 16 amino acids. Trimming left V 5 bases short and J 5 bases short, with 19 bases between. CDR3 in amino acids: CASSPYGGAVDNEQFF. The CDR3 nucleotides are TGTGCCAGCAGCCCGTATGGGGGGGCGGTGGACAATGAGCAGTTCTTC.

The J gene is TRBJ2-1, the V gene TRBV6-5; D gene unclear. V lost 6 bases to trimming and J lost 10 bases, with 16 bases between them. The CDR3 consists of 13 residues. Germline-derived CDR1 and CDR2 are MNHEY and SVGAGI. CDR3 sequence reads: CASRRPVSTEQFF. The CDR3 nucleotides read TGTGCCAGCAGGCGGCCGGTCTCTACCGAGCAGTTCTTC.

J is TRBJ2-3 and V is TRBV7-9, with a tentative D call TRBD2 (6 bases). Trimming removed 6 bases at V and 1 base at J, with 14 bases between. Germline V gene lookup returns CDR1 SEHNR and CDR2 FQNEAQ (reference sequence). The CDR3 loop spans 15 amino acids. The CDR3 bases are TGTGCCAGCAGGGCGGGACGTCGGGGCACAGATACGCAGTATTTT. Protein sequence: CASRAGRRGTDTQYF.

The chain has TRBV14 and TRBJ2-6, with 8 bases fitting TRBD1. The CDR3 length is 18 residues. The germline gives CDR1 SGHDN, CDR2 FVKESK. Unmatched junction bases numbered 8, after V lost 4 bases and J lost 0 bases. The CDR3 region is CASSRPGTGDSGANVLTF. CDR3 in DNA: TGTGCCAGCAGCCGCCCCGGGACAGGAGACTCTGGGGCCAACGTCCTGACTTTC.

The chain couples TRBV6-5 to TRBJ2-7; D is unresolved. Germline CDR1 reads MNHEY; CDR2 reads SVGAGI. Trimming pared 2 bases from V and 7 bases from J, leaving 18 bases between. The CDR3 runs to 15 residues. The CDR3 DNA reads TGTGCCAGCAGTTACCCGATGGACCCTTTAGGGGAGCAGTACTTC. Its protein is CASSYPMDPLGEQYF.

The chain employs TRBV5-1 and TRBJ2-7; 8 bases map to TRBD1. With V trimmed by 0 bases and J by 1 base, 3 bases remained unmatched. Germline-derived CDR1 and CDR2 are SGHRS and YFSETQ. The CDR3 extends over 15 amino acids. The CDR3 sequence is CASSLVTGGSYEQYF. For the CDR3, the DNA is TGCGCCAGCAGCTTGGTTACAGGGGGTTCCTACGAGCAGTACTTC.

This rearrangement joins TRBV9 to TRBJ2-6; possibly TRBD1 for D (5 bases). Germline V gives CDR1 SGDLS, CDR2 YYNGEE. The CDR3 loop spans 20 amino acids. V gave up 5 bases and J gave up 3 bases, with 27 bases separating them. The CDR3: CASSLQMNRLAAFGANVLTF. In nucleotides, the CDR3 is TGTGCCAGCAGTCTACAAATGAACAGGCTTGCGGCTTTTGGGGCCAACGTCCTGACTTTC.

This chain links TRBV28 with TRBJ1-1, with 11 positions matching TRBD1. V dropped 1 base and J dropped 5; count of bases not matched to a gene: 3. CDR1 and CDR2 (germline): MDHEN, SYDVKM. The CDR3 loop spans 15 amino acids. CDR3 bases: TGTGCCAGCAGTTTATTGGGACAGGGGGAAACTGAAGCTTTCTTT. Its translation: CASSLLGQGETEAFF.

The chain carries TRBV6-6 and TRBJ2-3, with D perhaps TRBD1 or TRBD2 (5 bases each). This CDR3 has 13 amino acids. Germline V gene sequence: CDR1 MNHNY, CDR2 SVGAGI (reference sequence). The DNA of the CDR3 is TGTGGAGTGTGGCGGGTAGGGGCAGATACGCAGTATTTT. Residues: CGVWRVGADTQYF.

The chain couples TRBV7-3 to TRBJ2-1; 10 nucleotides match TRBD2. J lost 6 bases, V lost 2 bases, and 4 bases had no gene match. CDR1 and CDR2 from the germline V gene are SGHTA and FQGTGA. CDR3 length equals 15 residues. CDR3 in DNA: TGTGCCAGCAGCTTAGAAGCGGGAGGGTTCAATGAGCAGTTCTTC. Residues: CASSLEAGGFNEQFF. The full variable domain, in which reference TRBV7-3 and TRBJ2-1 provide the parts outside the CDR3, is GAGVSQTPSNKVTEKGKYVELRCDPISGHTALYWYRQSLGQGPEFLIYFQGTGAADDSGLPNDRFFAVRPEGSVSTLKIQRTERGDSAVYLCASSLEAGGFNEQFFGPGTRLTVL.

This clone was counted between two and nine times. This chain uses TRBV11-2 with TRBJ1-2; TRBD1 is a possible D gene (6 bases). The V and J ends lost 1 base and 7 bases respectively, with 16 bases between them. Germline-derived CDR1 and CDR2 are SGHAT and FQNNGV. The length of the CDR3 is 15 residues. CDR3 residues: CASSLVGLQGSGYTF. In DNA form, the CDR3 reads TGTGCCAGCAGCTTAGTCGGCCTCCAGGGGAGTGGCTACACCTTC.

The chain recombines TRBV30 with TRBJ2-2, with D perhaps TRBD1 (5 bases). Germline CDR1 and CDR2: GTSNPN and SVGIG (reference sequence). The CDR3 sequence is 15 residues long. V was clipped by 1 base and J by 1 base, with 10 bases between them. CDR3 in DNA: TGTGCCTGGAGTGACTGGGGCCAGAACACCGGGGAGCTGTTTTTT. Translation gives CAWSDWGQNTGELFF.

The V gene is TRBV10-3, the J gene TRBJ2-3; the D gene is possibly TRBD1 (6 bases). Looked up from germline, CDR1 is ENHRY and CDR2 is SYGVKD. This CDR3 spans 16 amino acids. V shed 0 bases and J shed 2 bases, with 12 bases lying between them. The CDR3 DNA reads as TGTGCCATCAGTGAGTCCCGGACAGCCACCACAGATACGCAGTATTTT. This gives the protein CAISESRTATTDTQYF.

The table lists this clone with a few counts. Germline and junction disagree at one end, which may indicate a read error. The CDR3 DNA sequence: TGCGCCAGCACCCAAGGACTAGCGGGAGGGACAGATACGCAGTATTTT. Protein product: CASTQGLAGGTDTQYF. The genes are TRBV4-1 and TRBJ2-3; 15 positions agree with TRBD2. Germline CDR1 and CDR2: MGHRA and YSYEKL. CDR3 length equals 16 residues.

This rearrangement joins TRBV30 to TRBJ2-7, with no clear D. The V gene lost 4 bases and the J gene lost 6 bases, with 19 bases spanning the gap. Germline CDR1 reads GTSNPN; CDR2 reads SVGIG (reference sequence). The CDR3 totals 14 residues. The CDR3 DNA follows: TGTGCCTGGACCCCCGGCGGCTCCTCGAGCGAGCAGTACTTC. Amino acid sequence: CAWTPGGSSSEQYF.

The CDR3 spells CASSVDLEGEKLFF. CDR3 sequence (DNA): TGTGCCAGCAGCGTCGACTTGGAGGGCGAAAAACTGTTTTTT. V gene TRBV7-9 combines with J gene TRBJ1-4, with D uncertain. CDR3 length: 14 amino acids. V lost 5 bases and J 8 bases, leaving 15 bases between the germline ends. Per the germline V gene, CDR1 is SEHNR and CDR2 is FQNEAQ (reference sequence).

The sample holds one count of this clone. J is TRBJ2-6 and V is TRBV25-1; no clear D. CDR1 and CDR2 (germline): MGHDK, SYGVNS. V lost 2 bases to trimming and J lost 0 bases, with 8 bases between them. This CDR3 has 16 amino acids. CDR3 loop: CASSETRISGANVLTF. DNA of the CDR3: TGTGCCAGCAGTGAAACCCGGATCTCTGGGGCCAACGTCCTGACTTTC.